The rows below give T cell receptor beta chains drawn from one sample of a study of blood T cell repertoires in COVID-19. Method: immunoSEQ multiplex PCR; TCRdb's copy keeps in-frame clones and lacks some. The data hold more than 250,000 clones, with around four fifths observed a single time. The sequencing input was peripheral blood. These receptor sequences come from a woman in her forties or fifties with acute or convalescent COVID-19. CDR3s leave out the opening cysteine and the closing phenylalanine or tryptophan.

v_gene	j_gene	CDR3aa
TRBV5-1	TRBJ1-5	ASSPGTGEGQPQH
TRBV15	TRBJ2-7	ATGMRVQLEQY
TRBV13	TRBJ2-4	ASSPQGTNIQY
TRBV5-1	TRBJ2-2	ASSLAPGTINTGELF
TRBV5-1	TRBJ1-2	ASSLVGGVDGYT
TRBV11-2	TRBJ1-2	ASSSRDLNYGYT
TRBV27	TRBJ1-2	ASSSRTGPHGYT
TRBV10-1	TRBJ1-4	ASSEGPTNEKLF
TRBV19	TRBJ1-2	ASSRPAGADVYGYT
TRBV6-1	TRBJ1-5	ASSARTGTFNSNQPQH
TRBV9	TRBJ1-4	ASRRQENEKLF
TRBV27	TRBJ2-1	ASSWQGYDNEQF
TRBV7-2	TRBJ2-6	ASSGTYDFQGTGANVLT
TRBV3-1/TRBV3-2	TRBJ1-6	ASSEATDSPLH
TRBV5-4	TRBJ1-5	ASSLGGVGNQPQH
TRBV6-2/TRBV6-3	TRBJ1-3	ASSYGTPFSGNTIY
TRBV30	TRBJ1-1	AWSSTGSEAF
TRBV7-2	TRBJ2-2	ASSFTGGRAGGELF
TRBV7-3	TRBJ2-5	ASSPQSGAQETQY
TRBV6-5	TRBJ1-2	ASSPTTGNGYT
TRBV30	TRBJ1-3	AWSGDSGNTIY
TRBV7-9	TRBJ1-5	ASSPSTGNSNQPQH
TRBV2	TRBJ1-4	ASRDRVEKLF
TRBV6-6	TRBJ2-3	ASSPGGSGDTQY
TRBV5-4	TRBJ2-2	ASSTSGGNTGELF
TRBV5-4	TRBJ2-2	ASSLYRAGDGELF
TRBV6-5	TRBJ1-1	ASSYTGTYNTEAF
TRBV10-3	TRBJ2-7	AIRTAGGDEQY
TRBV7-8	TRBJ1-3	ASSLVQGNTIY
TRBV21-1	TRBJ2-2	ASSKAGDTGELF
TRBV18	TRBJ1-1	ASSLLGGTLNTEAF
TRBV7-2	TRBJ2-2	ASSFGTDTGELF
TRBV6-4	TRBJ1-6	ASSPSPQGIGSPLH
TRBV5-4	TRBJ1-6	ASSDGQVESPLH
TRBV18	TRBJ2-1	ASSPVDGEGEQF
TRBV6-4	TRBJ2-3	ASSDIQGESDTQY
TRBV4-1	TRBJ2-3	ASSQGGQGYTDTQY
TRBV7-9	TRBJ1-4	ASSTNPGQGEEKLF
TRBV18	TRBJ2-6	ASSPLGQGDGANVLT
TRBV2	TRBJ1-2	ASSPQGGRGYT
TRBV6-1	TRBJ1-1	ASSEGRGVSTEAF
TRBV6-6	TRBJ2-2	ASTGQYTGELF